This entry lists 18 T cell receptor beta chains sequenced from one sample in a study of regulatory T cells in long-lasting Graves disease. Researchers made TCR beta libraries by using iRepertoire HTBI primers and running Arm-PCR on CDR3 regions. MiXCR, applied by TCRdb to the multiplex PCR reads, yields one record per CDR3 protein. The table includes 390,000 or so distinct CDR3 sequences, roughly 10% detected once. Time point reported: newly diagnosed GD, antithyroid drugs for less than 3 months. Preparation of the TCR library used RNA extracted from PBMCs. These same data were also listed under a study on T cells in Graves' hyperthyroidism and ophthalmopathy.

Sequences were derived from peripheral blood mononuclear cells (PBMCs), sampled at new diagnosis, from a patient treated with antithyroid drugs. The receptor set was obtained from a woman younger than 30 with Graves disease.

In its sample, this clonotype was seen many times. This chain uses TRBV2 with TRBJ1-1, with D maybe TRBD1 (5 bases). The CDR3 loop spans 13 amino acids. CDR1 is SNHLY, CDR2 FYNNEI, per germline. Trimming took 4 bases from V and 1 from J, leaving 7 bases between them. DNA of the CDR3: TGTGCCAGCAGTGGACAGAAGAACACTGAAGCTTTCTTT. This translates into CASSGQKNTEAFF.

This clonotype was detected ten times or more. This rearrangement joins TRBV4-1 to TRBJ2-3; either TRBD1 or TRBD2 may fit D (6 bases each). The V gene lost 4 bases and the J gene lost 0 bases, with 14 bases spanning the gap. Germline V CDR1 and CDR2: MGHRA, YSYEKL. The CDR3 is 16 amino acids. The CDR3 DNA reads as TGCGCCAGCAGCCCCCAAAGGGGGGAAAGCACAGATACGCAGTATTTT. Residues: CASSPQRGESTDTQYF.

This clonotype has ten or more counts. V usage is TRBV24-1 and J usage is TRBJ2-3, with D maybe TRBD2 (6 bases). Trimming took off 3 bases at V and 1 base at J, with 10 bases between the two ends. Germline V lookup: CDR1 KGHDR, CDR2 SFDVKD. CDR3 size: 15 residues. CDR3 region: CATSDIGEGTDTQYF. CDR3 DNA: TGTGCCACCAGTGATATCGGGGAGGGCACAGATACGCAGTATTTT.

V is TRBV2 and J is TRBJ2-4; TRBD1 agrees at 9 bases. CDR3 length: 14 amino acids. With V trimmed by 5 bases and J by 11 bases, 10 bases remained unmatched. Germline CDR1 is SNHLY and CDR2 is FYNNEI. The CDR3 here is CASSTEGQGNVQYF. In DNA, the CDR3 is TGTGCCAGCAGTACCGAAGGACAGGGGAACGTTCAGTACTTC.

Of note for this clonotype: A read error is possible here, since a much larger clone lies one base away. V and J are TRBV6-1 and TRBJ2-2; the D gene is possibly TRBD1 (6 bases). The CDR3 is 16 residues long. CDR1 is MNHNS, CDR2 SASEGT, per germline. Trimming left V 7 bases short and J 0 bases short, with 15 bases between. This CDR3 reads CASTRGRPTNTGELFF. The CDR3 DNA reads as TGTGCCAGCACCAGGGGACGGCCAACGAACACCGGGGAGCTGTTTTTT.

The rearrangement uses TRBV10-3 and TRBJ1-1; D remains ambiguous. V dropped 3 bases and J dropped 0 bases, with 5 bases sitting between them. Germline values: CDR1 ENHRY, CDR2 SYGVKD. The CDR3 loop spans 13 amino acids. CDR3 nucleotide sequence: TGTGCCATCAGTGATGTAGTGAACACTGAAGCTTTCTTT. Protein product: CAISDVVNTEAFF.

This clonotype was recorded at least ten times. The CDR3 loop is CASSPDPRGEQYV. The CDR3 DNA is TGTGCCAGCTCACCAGATCCCAGGGGGGAGCAGTACGTC. The J gene is TRBJ2-7, the V gene TRBV18, with TRBD1 matching 7 bases. The CDR3 is 13 residues long. Germline CDR1 and CDR2: KGHSH and LQKENI. The trim removed 2 bases at V and 7 bases at J, leaving 5 bases unmatched.

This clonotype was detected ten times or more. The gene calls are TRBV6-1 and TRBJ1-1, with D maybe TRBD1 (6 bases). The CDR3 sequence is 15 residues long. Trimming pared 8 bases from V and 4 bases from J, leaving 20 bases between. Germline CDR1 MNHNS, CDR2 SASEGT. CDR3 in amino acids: CASLREGVFGTEAFF. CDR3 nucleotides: TGTGCCAGCCTGCGGGAGGGGGTTTTTGGCACTGAAGCTTTCTTT.

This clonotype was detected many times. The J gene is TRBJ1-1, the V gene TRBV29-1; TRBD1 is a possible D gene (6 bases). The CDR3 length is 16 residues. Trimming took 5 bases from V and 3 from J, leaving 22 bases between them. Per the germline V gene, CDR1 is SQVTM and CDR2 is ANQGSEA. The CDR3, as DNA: TGCAGCGTTACCGGACAGTTTGAGGGGGGGGACACTGAAGCTTTCTTT. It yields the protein CSVTGQFEGGDTEAFF.

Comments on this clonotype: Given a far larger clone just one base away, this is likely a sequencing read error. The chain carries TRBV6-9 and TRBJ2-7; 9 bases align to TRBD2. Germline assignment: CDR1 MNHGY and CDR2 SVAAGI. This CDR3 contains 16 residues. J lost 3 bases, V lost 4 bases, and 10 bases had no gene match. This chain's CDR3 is CASSSPLAGGLYEQYV. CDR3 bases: TGTGCCAGCAGTTCCCCCTTGGCGGGAGGGCTCTACGAGCAGTACGTC.

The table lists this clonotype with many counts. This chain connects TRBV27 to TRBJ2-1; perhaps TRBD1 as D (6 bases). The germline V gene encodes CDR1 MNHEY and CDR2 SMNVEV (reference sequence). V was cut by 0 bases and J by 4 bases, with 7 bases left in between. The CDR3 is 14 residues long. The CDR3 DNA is TGTGCCAGCAGTTTATCGGGGGCGTACAATGAGCAGTTCTTC. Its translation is CASSLSGAYNEQFF.

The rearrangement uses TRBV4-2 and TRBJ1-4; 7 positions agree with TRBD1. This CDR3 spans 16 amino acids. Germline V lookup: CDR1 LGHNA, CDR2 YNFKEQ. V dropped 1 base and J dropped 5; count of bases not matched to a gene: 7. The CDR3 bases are TGTGCCAGCAGCCAAGGTTGGGACAGCCCCAATGAAAAACTGTTTTTT. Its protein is CASSQGWDSPNEKLFF.

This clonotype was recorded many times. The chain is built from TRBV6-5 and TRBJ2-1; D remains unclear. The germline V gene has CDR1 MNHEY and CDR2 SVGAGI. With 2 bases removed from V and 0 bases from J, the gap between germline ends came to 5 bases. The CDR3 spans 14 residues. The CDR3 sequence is CASSYGSSYNEQFF. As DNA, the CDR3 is TGTGCCAGCAGTTACGGTAGCTCCTACAATGAGCAGTTCTTC.

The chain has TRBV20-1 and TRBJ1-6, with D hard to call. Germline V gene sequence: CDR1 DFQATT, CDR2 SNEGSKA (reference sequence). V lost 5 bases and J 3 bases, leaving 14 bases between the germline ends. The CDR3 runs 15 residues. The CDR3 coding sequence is TGCAGTGCTGCTACGGTTGCGCTCTATAATTCACCCCTCCACTTT. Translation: CSAATVALYNSPLHF.

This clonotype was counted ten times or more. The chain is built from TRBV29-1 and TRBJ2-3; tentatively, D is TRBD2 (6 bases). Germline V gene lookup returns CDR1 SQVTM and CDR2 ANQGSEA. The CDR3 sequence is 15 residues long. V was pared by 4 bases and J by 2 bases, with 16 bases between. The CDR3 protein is CSVAATRHSTDTQYF. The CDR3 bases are TGCAGCGTTGCGGCGACTAGGCACTCCACAGATACGCAGTATTTT.

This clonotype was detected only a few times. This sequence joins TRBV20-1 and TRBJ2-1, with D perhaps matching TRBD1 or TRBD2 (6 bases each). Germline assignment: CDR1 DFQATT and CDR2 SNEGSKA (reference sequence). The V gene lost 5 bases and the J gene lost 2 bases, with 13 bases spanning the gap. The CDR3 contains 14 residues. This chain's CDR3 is CSAVRGATYNEQFF. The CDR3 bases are TGCAGTGCTGTAAGGGGGGCGACCTACAATGAGCAGTTCTTC.

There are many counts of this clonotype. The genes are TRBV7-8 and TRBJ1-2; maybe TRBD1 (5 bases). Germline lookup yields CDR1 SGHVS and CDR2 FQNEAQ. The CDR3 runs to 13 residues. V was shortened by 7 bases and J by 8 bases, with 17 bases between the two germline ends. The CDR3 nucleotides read TGTGCCAGCACCCAGTATGGGGGAGGGGGCTACACCTTC. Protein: CASTQYGGGGYTF.

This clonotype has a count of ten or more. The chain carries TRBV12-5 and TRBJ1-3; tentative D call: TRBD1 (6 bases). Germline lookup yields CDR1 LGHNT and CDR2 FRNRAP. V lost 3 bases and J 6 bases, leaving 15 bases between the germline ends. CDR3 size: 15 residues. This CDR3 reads CASGFKGVLQNTIYF. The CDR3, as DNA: TGTGCTAGTGGTTTTAAGGGGGTCCTTCAAAACACCATATATTTT.